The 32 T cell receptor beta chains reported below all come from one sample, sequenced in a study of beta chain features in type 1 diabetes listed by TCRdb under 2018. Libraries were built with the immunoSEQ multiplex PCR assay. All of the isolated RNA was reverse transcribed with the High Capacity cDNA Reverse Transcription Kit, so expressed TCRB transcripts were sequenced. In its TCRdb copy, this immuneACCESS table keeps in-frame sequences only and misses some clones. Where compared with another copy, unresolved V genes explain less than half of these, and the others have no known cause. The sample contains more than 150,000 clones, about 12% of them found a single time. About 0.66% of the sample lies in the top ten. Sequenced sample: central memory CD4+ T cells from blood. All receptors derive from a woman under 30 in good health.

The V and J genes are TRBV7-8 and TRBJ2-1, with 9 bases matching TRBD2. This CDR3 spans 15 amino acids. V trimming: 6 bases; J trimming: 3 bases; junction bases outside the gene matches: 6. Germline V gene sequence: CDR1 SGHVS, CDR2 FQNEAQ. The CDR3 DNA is TGTGCCAGCAGGTCGGGAGCGGGAGGCTACAATGAGCAGTTCTTC. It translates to CASRSGAGGYNEQFF.

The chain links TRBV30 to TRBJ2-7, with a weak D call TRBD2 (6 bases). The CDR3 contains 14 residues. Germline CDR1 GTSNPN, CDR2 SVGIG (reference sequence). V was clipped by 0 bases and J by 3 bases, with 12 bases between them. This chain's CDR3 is CAWSVSGLDYEQYF. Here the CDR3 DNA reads TGTGCCTGGAGTGTTAGCGGCCTGGACTACGAGCAGTACTTC.

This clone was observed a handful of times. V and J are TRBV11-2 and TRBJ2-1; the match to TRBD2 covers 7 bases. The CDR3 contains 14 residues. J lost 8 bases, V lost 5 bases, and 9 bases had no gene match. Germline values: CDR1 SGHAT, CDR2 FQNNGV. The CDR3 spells CASSGRLGRDEQFF. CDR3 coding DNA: TGTGCCAGCAGCGGACGACTAGGGAGGGATGAGCAGTTCTTC.

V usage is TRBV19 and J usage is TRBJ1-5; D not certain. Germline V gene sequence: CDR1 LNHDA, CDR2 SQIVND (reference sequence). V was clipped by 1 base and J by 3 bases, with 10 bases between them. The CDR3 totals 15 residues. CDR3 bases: TGTGCCAGTAGTATAGTTGGGCACGACAATCAGCCCCAGCATTTT. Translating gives CASSIVGHDNQPQHF.

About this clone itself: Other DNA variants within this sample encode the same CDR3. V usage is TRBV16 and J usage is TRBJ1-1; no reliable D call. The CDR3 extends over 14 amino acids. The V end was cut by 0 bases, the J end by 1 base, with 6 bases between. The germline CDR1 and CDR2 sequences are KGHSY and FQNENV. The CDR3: CASSQSAGNTEAFF. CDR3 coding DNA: TGTGCCAGCAGCCAATCGGCGGGGAACACTGAAGCTTTCTTT. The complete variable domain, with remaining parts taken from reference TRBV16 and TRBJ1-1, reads GEEVAQTPKHLVRGEGQKAKLYCAPIKGHSYVFWYQQVLKNEFKFLISFQNENVFDETGMPKERFSAKCLPNSPCSLEIQATKLEDSAVYFCASSQSAGNTEAFFGQGTRLTVV.

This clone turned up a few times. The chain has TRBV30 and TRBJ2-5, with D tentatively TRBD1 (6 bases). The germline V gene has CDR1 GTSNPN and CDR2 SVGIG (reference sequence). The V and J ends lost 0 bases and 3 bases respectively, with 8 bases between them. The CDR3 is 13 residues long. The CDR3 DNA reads TGTGCCTGGAGTGTACCAGGGGAAGAGACCCAGTACTTC. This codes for CAWSVPGEETQYF.

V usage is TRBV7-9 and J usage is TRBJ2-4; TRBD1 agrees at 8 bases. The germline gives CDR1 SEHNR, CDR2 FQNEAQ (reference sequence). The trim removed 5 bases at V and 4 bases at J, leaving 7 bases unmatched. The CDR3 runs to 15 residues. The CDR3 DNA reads TGTGCCAGCAGCCAAGTAGGACAGGGAAAAAACATTCAGTACTTC. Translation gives CASSQVGQGKNIQYF.

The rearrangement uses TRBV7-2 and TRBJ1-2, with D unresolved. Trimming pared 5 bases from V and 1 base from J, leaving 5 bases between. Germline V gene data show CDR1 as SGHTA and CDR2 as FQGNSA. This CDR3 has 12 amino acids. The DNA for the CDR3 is TGTGCCAGCAGCCCCCGTAACTATGGCTACACCTTC. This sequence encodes CASSPRNYGYTF.

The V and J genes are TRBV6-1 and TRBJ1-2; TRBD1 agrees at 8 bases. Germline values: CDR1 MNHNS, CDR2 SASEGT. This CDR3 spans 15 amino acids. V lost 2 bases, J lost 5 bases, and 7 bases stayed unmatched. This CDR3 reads CASSESSTGGYGYTF. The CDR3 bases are TGTGCCAGCAGTGAAAGTAGCACAGGGGGGTATGGCTACACCTTC.

CDR3 DNA: TGCAGCGTTCACGGCGGACAGGGAACTACCTATGGCTACACCTTC. This codes for CSVHGGQGTTYGYTF. The gene calls are TRBV29-1 and TRBJ1-2, with TRBD1 matching 8 bases. CDR1 is SQVTM, CDR2 ANQGSEA, per germline. CDR3 size: 15 residues. V trimming: 5 bases; J trimming: 4 bases; junction bases outside the gene matches: 12.

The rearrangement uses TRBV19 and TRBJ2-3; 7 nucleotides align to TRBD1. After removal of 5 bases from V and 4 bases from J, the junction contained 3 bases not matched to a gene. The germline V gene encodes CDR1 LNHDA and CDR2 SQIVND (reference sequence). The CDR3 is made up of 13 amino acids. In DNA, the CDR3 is TGTGCCAGTAGTGCCCAGGGGGCAGATACGCAGTATTTT. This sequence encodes CASSAQGADTQYF. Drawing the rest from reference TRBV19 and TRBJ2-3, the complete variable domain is DGGITQSPKYLFRKEGQNVTLSCEQNLNHDAMYWYRQDPGQGLRLIYYSQIVNDFQKGDIAEGYSVSREKKESFPLTVTSAQKNPTAFYLCASSAQGADTQYFGPGTRLTVL.

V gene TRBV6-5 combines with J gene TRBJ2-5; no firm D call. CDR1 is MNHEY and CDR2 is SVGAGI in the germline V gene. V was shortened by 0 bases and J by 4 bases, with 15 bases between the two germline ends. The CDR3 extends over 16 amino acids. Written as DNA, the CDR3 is TGTGCCAGCAGTTACTCGACTGGATCCATGGGAGAGACCCAGTACTTC. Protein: CASSYSTGSMGETQYF.

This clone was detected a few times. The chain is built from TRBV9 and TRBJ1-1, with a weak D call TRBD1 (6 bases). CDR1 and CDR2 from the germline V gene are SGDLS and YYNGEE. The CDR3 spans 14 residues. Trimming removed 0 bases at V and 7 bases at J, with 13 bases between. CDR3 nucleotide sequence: TGTGCCAGCAGCGTAGGGGGGGGCCCCGTTGAAGCTTTCTTT. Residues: CASSVGGGPVEAFF.

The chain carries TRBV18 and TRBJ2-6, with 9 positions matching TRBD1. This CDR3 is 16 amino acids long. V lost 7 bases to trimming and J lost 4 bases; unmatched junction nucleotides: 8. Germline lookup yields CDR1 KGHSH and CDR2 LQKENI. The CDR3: CASLQGARSGANVLTF. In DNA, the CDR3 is TGTGCCAGCTTACAGGGGGCGCGTTCCGGGGCCAACGTCCTGACTTTC.

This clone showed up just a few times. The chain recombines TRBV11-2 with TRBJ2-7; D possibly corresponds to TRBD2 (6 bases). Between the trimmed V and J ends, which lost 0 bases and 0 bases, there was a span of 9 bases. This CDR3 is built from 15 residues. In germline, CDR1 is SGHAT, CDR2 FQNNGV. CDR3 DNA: TGTGCCAGCAGCTTAGATCTGGGACTCTCCTACGAGCAGTACTTC. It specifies CASSLDLGLSYEQYF.

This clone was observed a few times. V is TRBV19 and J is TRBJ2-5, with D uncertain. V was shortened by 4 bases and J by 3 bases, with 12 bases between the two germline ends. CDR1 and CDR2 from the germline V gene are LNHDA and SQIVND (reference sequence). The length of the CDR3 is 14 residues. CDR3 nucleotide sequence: TGTGCCAGTAGTAAATCCGACGACAAAGAGACCCAGTACTTC. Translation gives CASSKSDDKETQYF.

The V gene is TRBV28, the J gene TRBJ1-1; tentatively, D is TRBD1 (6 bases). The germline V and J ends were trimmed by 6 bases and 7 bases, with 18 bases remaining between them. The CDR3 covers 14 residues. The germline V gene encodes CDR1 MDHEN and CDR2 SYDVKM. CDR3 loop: CASSPTPGGREAFF. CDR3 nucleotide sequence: TGTGCCAGCAGCCCCACCCCGGGGGGCCGTGAAGCTTTCTTT. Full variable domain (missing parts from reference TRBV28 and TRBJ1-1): DVKVTQSSRYLVKRTGEKVFLECVQDMDHENMFWYRQDPGLGLRLIYFSYDVKMKEKGDIPEGYSVSREKKERFSLILESASTNQTSMYLCASSPTPGGREAFFGQGTRLTVV.

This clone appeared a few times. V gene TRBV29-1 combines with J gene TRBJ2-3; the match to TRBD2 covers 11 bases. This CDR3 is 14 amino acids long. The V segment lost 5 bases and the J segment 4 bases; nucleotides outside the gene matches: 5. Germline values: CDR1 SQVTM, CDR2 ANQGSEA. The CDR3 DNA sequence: TGCAGCGTTACTAGCGGGAGTGTCGCAGATACGCAGTATTTT. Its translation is CSVTSGSVADTQYF.

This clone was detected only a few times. CDR3 sequence: CASSAPGVSGTEAFF. In DNA form, the CDR3 reads TGTGCCAGCAGTGCCCCTGGGGTTAGCGGCACTGAAGCTTTCTTT. This chain uses TRBV28 with TRBJ1-1; no reliable D call. Germline loops: CDR1 MDHEN, CDR2 SYDVKM. Trimming stripped 5 bases from V and 4 bases from J, with 17 bases between. The CDR3 spans 15 residues.

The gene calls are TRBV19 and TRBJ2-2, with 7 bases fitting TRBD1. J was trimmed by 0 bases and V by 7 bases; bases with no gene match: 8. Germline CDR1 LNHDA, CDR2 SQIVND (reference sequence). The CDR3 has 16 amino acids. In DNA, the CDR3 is TGTGCCAGTATCCGCTCGGACAGGACGAACACCGGGGAGCTGTTTTTT. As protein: CASIRSDRTNTGELFF.

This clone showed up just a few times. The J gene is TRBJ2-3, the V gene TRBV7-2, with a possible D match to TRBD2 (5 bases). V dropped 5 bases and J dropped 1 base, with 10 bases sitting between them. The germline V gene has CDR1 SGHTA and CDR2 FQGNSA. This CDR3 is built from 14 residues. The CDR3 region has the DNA TGTGCCAGCAGCGCTCTTAGCGGCACAGATACGCAGTATTTT. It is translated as CASSALSGTDTQYF.

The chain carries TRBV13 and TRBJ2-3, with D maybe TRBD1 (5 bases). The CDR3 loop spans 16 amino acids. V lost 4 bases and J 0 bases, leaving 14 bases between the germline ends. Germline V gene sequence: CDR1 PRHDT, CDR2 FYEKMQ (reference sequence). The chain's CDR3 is CASSSAGITSTDTQYF. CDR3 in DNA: TGTGCCAGCAGCTCCGCAGGGATTACTAGCACAGATACGCAGTATTTT.

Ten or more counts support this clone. The CDR3 loop reads CSSLGPDTQYF. The CDR3 DNA reads TGCAGCTCCCTGGGGCCAGATACGCAGTATTTT. The rearrangement uses TRBV29-1 and TRBJ2-3, with D possibly being TRBD1 (5 bases). Trimming shortened V by 8 bases and J by 4 bases, and 10 bases separated the two germline ends. Germline-derived CDR1 and CDR2 are SQVTM and ANQGSEA. This CDR3 is built from 11 residues.

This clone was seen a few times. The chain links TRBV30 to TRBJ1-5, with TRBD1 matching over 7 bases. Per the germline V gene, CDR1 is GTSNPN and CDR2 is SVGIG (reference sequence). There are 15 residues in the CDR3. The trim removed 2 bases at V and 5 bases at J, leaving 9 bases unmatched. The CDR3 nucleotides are TGTGCCTGGAGTATGACGGGACAGCTAGATCAGCCCCAGCATTTT. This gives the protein CAWSMTGQLDQPQHF.

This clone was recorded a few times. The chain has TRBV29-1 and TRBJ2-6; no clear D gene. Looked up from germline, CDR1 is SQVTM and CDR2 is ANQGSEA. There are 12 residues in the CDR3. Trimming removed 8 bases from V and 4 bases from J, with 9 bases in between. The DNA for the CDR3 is TGCAGCATCACATCGGGGGCCAACGTCCTGACTTTC. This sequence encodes CSITSGANVLTF.

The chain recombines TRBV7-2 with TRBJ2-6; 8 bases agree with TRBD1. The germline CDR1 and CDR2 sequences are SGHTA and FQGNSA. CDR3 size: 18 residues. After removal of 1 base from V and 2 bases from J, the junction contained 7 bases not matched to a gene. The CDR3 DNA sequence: TGTGCCAGCAGCTTAGTAGGGAACAGGGGGACTGGGGCCAACGTCCTGACTTTC. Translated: CASSLVGNRGTGANVLTF.

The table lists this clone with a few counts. In DNA form, the CDR3 reads TGTGCCAGCTCACCACTGTCCTCTAACAATGAGCAGTTCTTC. This sequence encodes CASSPLSSNNEQFF. The chain couples TRBV18 to TRBJ2-1, with D uncertain. V was shortened by 1 base and J by 5 bases, with 9 bases between the two germline ends. Germline CDR1 and CDR2: KGHSH and LQKENI. The CDR3 has 14 amino acids.

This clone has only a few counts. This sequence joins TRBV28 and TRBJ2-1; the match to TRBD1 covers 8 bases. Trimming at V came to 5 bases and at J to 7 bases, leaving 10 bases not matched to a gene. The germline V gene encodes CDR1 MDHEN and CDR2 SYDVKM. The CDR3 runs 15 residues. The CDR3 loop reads CASSVIQGAFNEQFF. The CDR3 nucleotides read TGTGCCAGCAGTGTCATCCAGGGGGCCTTTAATGAGCAGTTCTTC.

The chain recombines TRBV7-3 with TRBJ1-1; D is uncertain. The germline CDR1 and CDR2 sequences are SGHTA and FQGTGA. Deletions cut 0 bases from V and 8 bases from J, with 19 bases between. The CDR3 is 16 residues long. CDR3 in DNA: TGTGCCAGCAGCTTAACGCCCCGGAACACGGGTCAGGAAGCTTTCTTT. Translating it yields CASSLTPRNTGQEAFF.

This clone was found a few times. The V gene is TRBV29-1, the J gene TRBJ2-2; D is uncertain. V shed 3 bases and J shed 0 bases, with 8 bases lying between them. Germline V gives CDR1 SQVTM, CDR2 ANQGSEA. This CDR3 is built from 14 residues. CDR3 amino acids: CSVDARTNTGELFF. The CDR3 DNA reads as TGCAGCGTTGACGCGCGTACGAACACCGGGGAGCTGTTTTTT.

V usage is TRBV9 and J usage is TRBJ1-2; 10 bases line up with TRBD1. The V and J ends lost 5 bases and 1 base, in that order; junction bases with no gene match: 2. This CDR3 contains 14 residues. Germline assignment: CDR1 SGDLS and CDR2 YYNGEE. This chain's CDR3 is CASRGQGYNYGYTF. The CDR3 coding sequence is TGTGCCAGCAGGGGACAGGGGTATAACTATGGCTACACCTTC.

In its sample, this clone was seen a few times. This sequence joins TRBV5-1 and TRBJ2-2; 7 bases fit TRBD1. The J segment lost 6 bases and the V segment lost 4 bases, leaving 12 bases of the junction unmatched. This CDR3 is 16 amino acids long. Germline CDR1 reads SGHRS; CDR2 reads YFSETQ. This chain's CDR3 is CASSGKGQTFAGELFF. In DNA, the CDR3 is TGCGCCAGCAGCGGAAAGGGACAGACTTTTGCCGGGGAGCTGTTTTTT. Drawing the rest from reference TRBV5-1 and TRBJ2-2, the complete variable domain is KAGVTQTPRYLIKTRGQQVTLSCSPISGHRSVSWYQQTPGQGLQFLFEYFSETQRNKGNFPGRFSGRQFSNSRSEMNVSTLELGDSALYLCASSGKGQTFAGELFFGEGSRLTVL.